This T cell receptor (beta chain) is drawn from a study of cytomegalovirus exposure and HLA in healthy donors. Sequenced by immunoSEQ multiplex PCR; TCRdb stores in-frame clones only, minus some. The sample yields 55,000 to 75,000 clones, about 94% seen once. Germline lookup yields CDR1 MNHNY and CDR2 SVGAGI (reference sequence). V gave up 0 bases and J gave up 2 bases, with 14 bases separating them. The CDR3 length is 16 residues. The sequence was collected from a young man in good health and CMV-seropositive. This sequence joins TRBV6-6 and TRBJ2-7; tentatively, D is TRBD2 (5 bases). Sequencing was performed on PBMCs. The CDR3 spells CASSYSVEGVAYEQYF. The CDR3 DNA reads TGTGCCAGCAGTTACTCGGTTGAGGGAGTGGCCTACGAGCAGTACTTC.